Below are 5 T cell receptor beta chains sequenced from a single sample in a study of blood T cell repertoires in COVID-19. Using immunoSEQ multiplex PCR, the repertoire was profiled, and TCRdb retains in-frame clones only, with some absent. The sample shows approximately 100,000 clones, roughly nine tenths of them seen only once. Material: peripheral blood. These receptors were taken from a man between 60 and 75 years old with acute or convalescent COVID-19.

The genes are TRBV5-1 and TRBJ1-1, with unresolved D. Germline-derived CDR1 and CDR2 are SGHRS and YFSETQ. Trimming stripped 6 bases from V and 0 bases from J, with 27 bases between. The CDR3 runs 19 residues. The DNA of the CDR3 is TGCGCCAGCACCGGCGCCATTCCGGGTCGAGCGGCCTTGAACACTGAAGCTTTCTTT. Amino acids: CASTGAIPGRAALNTEAFF.

The V and J genes are TRBV3-1 (or the pseudogene TRBV3-2) and TRBJ1-2; a possible D gene is TRBD1 (6 bases). Germline V gene lookup returns CDR1 LGHDT and CDR2 YNNKEL (reference sequence). V lost 4 bases and J 8 bases, leaving 17 bases between the germline ends. The CDR3 totals 14 residues. The CDR3 reads CASSLQGGAWGYTF. The CDR3 DNA sequence: TGTGCCAGCAGCCTCCAAGGGGGGGCGTGGGGCTACACCTTC.

The V and J genes are TRBV6-1 and TRBJ1-3; no reliable D call. CDR1 and CDR2 (germline): MNHNS, SASEGT. The CDR3 contains 12 residues. V was cut by 3 bases and J by 2 bases, with 2 bases left in between. Written as DNA, the CDR3 is TGTGCCAGCAGTGACACTGGAAACACCATATATTTT. Translation: CASSDTGNTIYF.

The DNA for the CDR3 is TGTGCCAGCAGCCAAGAGGAGACAGGGACAGATACGCAGTATTTT. Amino acid sequence: CASSQEETGTDTQYF. This chain connects TRBV3-1 (or the pseudogene TRBV3-2) to TRBJ2-3, with 7 bases matching TRBD1. V dropped 0 bases and J dropped 3; count of bases not matched to a gene: 3. Germline V gene lookup returns CDR1 LGHDT and CDR2 YNNKEL (reference sequence). There are 15 residues in the CDR3.

This chain joins TRBV28 and TRBJ2-4; 7 bases line up with TRBD1. The CDR3 sequence is 15 residues long. Germline V CDR1 and CDR2: MDHEN, SYDVKM. The V segment lost 6 bases and the J segment 0 bases; nucleotides outside the gene matches: 5. The chain's CDR3 is CASRGAGGAKNIQYF. The CDR3 coding sequence is TGTGCCAGCAGAGGGGCAGGGGGAGCCAAAAACATTCAGTACTTC.